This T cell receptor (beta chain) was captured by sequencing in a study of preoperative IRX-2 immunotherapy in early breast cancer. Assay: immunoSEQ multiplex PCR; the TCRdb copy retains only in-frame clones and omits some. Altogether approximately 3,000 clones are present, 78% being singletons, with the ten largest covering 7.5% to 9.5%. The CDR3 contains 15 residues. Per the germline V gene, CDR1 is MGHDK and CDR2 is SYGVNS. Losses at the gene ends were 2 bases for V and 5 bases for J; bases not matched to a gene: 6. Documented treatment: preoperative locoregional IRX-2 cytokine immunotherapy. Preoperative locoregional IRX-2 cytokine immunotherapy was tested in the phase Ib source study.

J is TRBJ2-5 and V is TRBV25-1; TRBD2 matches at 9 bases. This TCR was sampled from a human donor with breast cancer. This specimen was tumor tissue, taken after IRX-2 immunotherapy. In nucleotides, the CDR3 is TGTGCCAGCAGTGAAAGTGGGCGGGAGGGTGAGACCCAGTACTTC. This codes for CASSESGREGETQYF.